This T cell receptor (beta chain) comes out of a study of T cells after posttransplantation cyclophosphamide. Whole-study findings and limits: Tissue-infiltrating T cells from skin or gut overlapped little with blood T cells. Later blood repertoires were often dominated by clones from the donor CD8+ memory compartment. TRB clonality was highly associated with recipient CMV seropositivity and reactivation.

The naive gate required viable CD3+CD4+ or CD3+CD8+ cells with CCR7+CD45RA+CD45RO-CD95-CD27+CD28+ phenotype. Produced via immunoSEQ multiplex PCR; TCRdb's table is partial and in-frame only. The sample contains around 15,000 clones, around 94% of which appear only once. Trimming took off 3 bases at V and 3 bases at J, with 10 bases between the two ends. Per the germline V gene, CDR1 is SGHRS and CDR2 is YFSETQ. The CDR3 extends over 14 amino acids. About this clone itself: Its antigen is as yet unknown.

Sequencing was carried out using naive CD4+ T cells sorted from blood. The V gene is TRBV5-1, the J gene TRBJ2-1, with D perhaps matching TRBD2 (5 bases). The TCR comes from a woman between 45 and 60 years old in good health and a related stem cell transplant donor. CDR3 loop: CASSSGTRYNEQFF. The CDR3 DNA reads TGCGCCAGCAGCTCGGGAACCCGCTACAATGAGCAGTTCTTC.